What follows describes a single TCR beta chain. The data are from a study of T cell clones after liver transplantation. Thawed unstimulated PBMCs were FACS-sorted by CD3, CD4 and CD8 into two populations. The assay was immunoSEQ multiplex PCR, and TCRdb's table has in-frame clones only and misses some. The sample gives some 23,000 clones, around 63% of which show up once; about 2.6% is in the top ten. The source is a human donor who received a liver transplant. The sample consisted of CD4+ T cells from blood, taken before liver transplant.

The DNA for the CDR3 is TGTGCCAGCAGCCCAGACTCACGTTGGAACAATGAGCAGTTCTTC. Protein sequence: CASSPDSRWNNEQFF. This chain connects TRBV7-9 to TRBJ2-1; D ambiguous. Trimming took 5 bases from V and 5 from J, leaving 16 bases between them. Germline V gives CDR1 SEHNR, CDR2 FQNEAQ (reference sequence). This CDR3 has 15 amino acids.